The 5 T cell receptor beta chains listed next were all sequenced from one sample in a study of breast tumors, draining lymph nodes, adjacent tissues. TCRdb called the multiplex PCR reads again in MiXCR, with one record for every CDR3 protein. The data contain fewer than 140,000 distinct CDR3 sequences, more than 25% of them singletons. Samples came from axillary lymph nodes draining the breast cancer. The sequenced sample consisted of axillary lymph node tissue. These receptors originate from a female donor with breast cancer. Some clones in this sample may be carry-over from other donors' samples.

This clonotype was seen repeatedly, ten times or more. CDR3 sequence: CSARGGVGETQYF. Here the CDR3 DNA reads TGCAGTGCTAGGGGGGGGGTAGGGGAGACCCAGTACTTC. The V and J genes are TRBV20-1 and TRBJ2-5, with 7 bases matching TRBD2. Losses at the gene ends were 3 bases for V and 5 bases for J; bases not matched to a gene: 6. The length of the CDR3 is 13 residues. Germline V lookup: CDR1 DFQATT, CDR2 SNEGSKA (reference sequence).

This clonotype occurred many times. This chain links TRBV10-3 with TRBJ2-3; the match to TRBD2 covers 12 bases. The CDR3 is made up of 15 amino acids. Germline loops: CDR1 ENHRY, CDR2 SYGVKD. Trimming cost V 6 bases and J 3 bases; bases outside gene matches: 4. In DNA, the CDR3 is TGTGCCATCAGAAAACTAGCGGGGGGAACAGATACGCAGTATTTT. Translated, it gives CAIRKLAGGTDTQYF.

This clonotype came up a few times. A much larger clone lies one base from this, so it may be a read error. The V and J genes are TRBV14 and TRBJ1-2, with 9 bases aligning to TRBD1. Germline V gene sequence: CDR1 SGHDN, CDR2 FVKESK. This CDR3 region has 15 residues. The CDR3 region has the DNA TGTGCCAGCAGCCAAGTAGCAGGGACAGGGTATGGCTCCACCTTC. Translated, it gives CASSQVAGTGYGSTF.

This sequence joins TRBV7-2 and TRBJ2-1; D is perhaps TRBD1 (6 bases). The CDR3 has 14 amino acids. Trimming cost V 2 bases and J 9 bases, with 14 bases left between them. CDR1 and CDR2 from the germline V gene are SGHTA and FQGNSA. Here the CDR3 reads CASSLSLGAPEQFF. The CDR3 region has the DNA TGTGCCAGCAGCTTAAGTCTGGGGGCGCCTGAGCAGTTCTTC. Complete variable domain (other parts from reference TRBV7-2 and TRBJ2-1): GAGVSQSPSNKVTEKGKDVELRCDPISGHTALYWYRQSLGQGLEFLIYFQGNSAPDKSGLPSDRFSAERTGGSVSTLTIQRTQQEDSAVYLCASSLSLGAPEQFFGPGTRLTVL.

This chain joins TRBV20-1 and TRBJ2-5; 9 bases fit TRBD2. J was trimmed by 4 bases and V by 5 bases; bases with no gene match: 14. This CDR3 spans 16 amino acids. CDR1 is DFQATT, CDR2 SNEGSKA, per germline (reference sequence). The DNA for the CDR3 is TGCAGTGCTGGTGAGGCGGGGGGGCCATCTGGAGAGACCCAGTACTTC. It is translated as CSAGEAGGPSGETQYF.